This T cell receptor beta chain was profiled in a study of T cells after posttransplantation cyclophosphamide. Regarding the study as a whole: Later post-transplant blood repertoires were often dominated by donor CD8+ memory clones.

Concerning this clone: Its antigen is as yet unknown.

The germline V gene has CDR1 GTSNPN and CDR2 SVGIG (reference sequence). The junction had 7 bases not matched to a gene; V was cut back by 3 bases and J by 7 bases. CDR3 length: 14 amino acids. The protocol was immunoSEQ multiplex PCR, while the TCRdb copy is restricted to in-frame clones and leaves out a portion. This table has some 18,000 clones, roughly 90% appearing once. Treatment was busulfan-fludarabine conditioning, a marrow graft, and cyclophosphamide on days +3 and +4. This TCR was sampled from a female patient between 40 and 55 years old who received an allogeneic stem cell transplant from a related donor, was CMV-positive, and had no GVHD. Some T cells may be graft donor cells. This sequence joins TRBV30 and TRBJ1-1, with 11 bases identical to TRBD1. The material sequenced was PBMCs, taken after allogeneic stem cell transplant with posttransplant cyclophosphamide. The CDR3 here is CAWSNPGTGGEAFF. The CDR3, as DNA: TGTGCCTGGAGCAACCCCGGGACAGGGGGTGAAGCTTTCTTT.